These 24 T cell receptor beta chains were sequenced from one sample in a study of blood T cell repertoires in COVID-19. Produced via immunoSEQ multiplex PCR; TCRdb's table is partial and in-frame only. The sample shows 75,000 to 95,000 clones, roughly 80% of them seen only once. What was sequenced was peripheral blood. These receptors were collected from a man aged 55 to 70 with COVID-19, enrolled during active disease.

The V and J genes are TRBV14 and TRBJ1-2; no clear D. V lost 0 bases to trimming and J lost 4 bases, with 12 bases between them. Germline CDR1 SGHDN, CDR2 FVKESK. This CDR3 contains 15 residues. CDR3 DNA sequence: TGTGCCAGCAGCCAAGATAGGCAGGCTGCCTATGGCTACACCTTC. This gives the protein CASSQDRQAAYGYTF. Drawing the rest from reference TRBV14 and TRBJ1-2, the complete variable domain is EAGVTQFPSHSVIEKGQTVTLRCDPISGHDNLYWYRRVMGKEIKFLLHFVKESKQDESGMPNNRFLAERTGGTYSTLKVQPAELEDSGVYFCASSQDRQAAYGYTFGSGTRLTVV.

This clone was observed a handful of times. J is TRBJ2-2 and V is TRBV5-1; 11 nucleotides agree with TRBD1. CDR3 length: 15 residues. Germline V gene sequence: CDR1 SGHRS, CDR2 YFSETQ. V gave up 4 bases and J gave up 6 bases; unmatched junction bases: 5. CDR3 amino acids: CASSLGTGGPGELFF. The CDR3 DNA reads TGCGCCAGCAGCCTCGGGACAGGGGGACCCGGGGAGCTGTTTTTT.

The table lists this clone with a count of one. The chain has TRBV11-3 and TRBJ2-2; 12 nucleotides match TRBD2. This CDR3 is built from 17 residues. Germline CDR1 is SGHNT and CDR2 is YENEEA. V lost 5 bases and J lost 4; bases outside the gene matches: 8. The CDR3 loop is CASSPLKGLAGTGELFF. For the CDR3, the DNA is TGTGCCAGCAGCCCGTTAAAGGGACTAGCGGGCACCGGGGAGCTGTTTTTT.

A few counts support this clone. This chain links TRBV6-6 with TRBJ2-7, with a weak D call TRBD2 (6 bases). V gave up 5 bases and J gave up 7 bases, with 15 bases separating them. This CDR3 has 13 amino acids. CDR1 and CDR2 (germline): MNHNY, SVGAGI (reference sequence). CDR3: CASSVRDSSEQYF. The CDR3, as DNA: TGTGCCAGCAGTGTCCGGGACTCTTCGGAGCAGTACTTC.

The chain recombines TRBV6-4 with TRBJ1-5, with D unclear. The CDR3 runs 15 residues. CDR1 MRHNA and CDR2 SNTAGT come from the germline V gene. Trimming removed 3 bases from V and 2 bases from J, with 11 bases in between. This CDR3 is CASSEVAGGNQPQHF. CDR3 DNA sequence: TGTGCCAGCAGTGAGGTGGCTGGTGGCAATCAGCCCCAGCATTTT.

The genes are TRBV6-6 and TRBJ1-5; weak D call: TRBD1 (6 bases). The CDR3 contains 15 residues. V lost 6 bases to trimming and J lost 4 bases, with 16 bases between them. Per the germline V gene, CDR1 is MNHNY and CDR2 is SVGAGI (reference sequence). CDR3 in amino acids: CASRQTGGGNQPQHF. CDR3 nucleotide sequence: TGTGCCAGCAGGCAGACAGGCGGGGGGAATCAGCCCCAGCATTTT.

This clone was seen a handful of times. The gene calls are TRBV3-1 (or the pseudogene TRBV3-2) and TRBJ1-4, with 9 bases identical to TRBD1. CDR1 is LGHDT, CDR2 YNNKEL, per germline (reference sequence). The CDR3 is 17 residues long. The ends lost 3 bases at V and 5 bases at J; junction bases unmatched: 10. The DNA for the CDR3 is TGTGCCAGCAGCCAGGAACTTAGGACAGGGGAGAATGAAAAACTGTTTTTT. Protein product: CASSQELRTGENEKLFF.

This clone occurred a few times. The chain carries TRBV5-1 and TRBJ1-2; 7 bases are shared with TRBD1. V was clipped by 4 bases and J by 1 base; unmatched bases: 7. Germline V lookup: CDR1 SGHRS, CDR2 YFSETQ. This CDR3 has 15 residues. CDR3 DNA: TGCGCCAGCAGCAGGGGGCAGGGGTTTAACTATGGCTACACCTTC. Translation gives CASSRGQGFNYGYTF.

The CDR3 protein is CASSLTGGAINEQFF. The CDR3 DNA follows: TGTGCCAGCAGCCTAACAGGGGGCGCAATTAATGAGCAGTTCTTC. The rearrangement uses TRBV5-6 and TRBJ2-1; 9 bases are shared with TRBD1. The trim removed 4 bases at V and 7 bases at J, leaving 9 bases unmatched. Germline lookup yields CDR1 SGHDT and CDR2 YYEEEE. This CDR3 spans 15 amino acids.

The V gene is TRBV11-2, the J gene TRBJ2-2; 8 bases line up with TRBD1. The CDR3 contains 16 residues. V trimming: 10 bases; J trimming: 5 bases; junction bases outside the gene matches: 15. Germline V gene data show CDR1 as SGHAT and CDR2 as FQNNGV. The CDR3 DNA sequence: TGTGCCATCCACTTAAAAGCTGGACAGGGAACCGGGGAGCTGTTTTTT. It codes for CAIHLKAGQGTGELFF.

The CDR3 reads CATSGRTKETQYF. CDR3 coding DNA: TGTGCCACTTCGGGGCGGACTAAAGAGACCCAGTACTTC. The chain recombines TRBV19 with TRBJ2-5, with D perhaps TRBD2 (6 bases). V was cut by 10 bases and J by 3 bases, with 15 bases left in between. The CDR3 is made up of 13 amino acids. Germline values: CDR1 LNHDA, CDR2 SQIVND (reference sequence).

This clone was seen many times. The rearrangement uses TRBV7-9 and TRBJ1-6; tentative D call: TRBD1 (6 bases). Trimming took 1 base from V and 10 from J, leaving 14 bases between them. Looked up from germline, CDR1 is SEHNR and CDR2 is FQNEAQ (reference sequence). The CDR3 is made up of 15 amino acids. CDR3 protein: CASSLGGGQSSPLHF. For the CDR3, the DNA is TGTGCCAGCAGCTTAGGTGGGGGACAATCCTCACCCCTCCACTTT.

The genes are TRBV5-1 and TRBJ2-7, with D hard to call. Germline V gives CDR1 SGHRS, CDR2 YFSETQ. The CDR3 spans 13 residues. V was clipped by 0 bases and J by 1 base, with 5 bases between them. For the CDR3, the DNA is TGCGCCAGCAGCTTGGTATCGTCCTACGAGCAGTACTTC. Protein product: CASSLVSSYEQYF.

This chain joins TRBV5-1 and TRBJ1-3; TRBD1 matches 9 bases. Germline trimming cut 2 bases from V and 3 bases from J; bases unmatched to any gene: 9. Per germline, CDR1 SGHRS and CDR2 YFSETQ. The length of the CDR3 is 17 residues. The chain's CDR3 is CASSLGAGTGSGNTIYF. The CDR3 coding sequence is TGCGCCAGCAGCTTAGGCGCCGGGACAGGGAGTGGAAACACCATATATTTT.

The rearrangement joins TRBV3-1 (or the pseudogene TRBV3-2) to TRBJ1-2; 7 nucleotides agree with TRBD1. The germline CDR1 and CDR2 sequences are LGHDT and YNNKEL (reference sequence). The J segment lost 1 base and the V segment lost 4 bases, leaving 9 bases of the junction unmatched. This CDR3 has 16 amino acids. The CDR3 region has the DNA TGTGCCAGCAGCCTAGGCCCGGGACAGATTAACTATGGCTACACCTTC. Its translation is CASSLGPGQINYGYTF.

V gene TRBV7-9 combines with J gene TRBJ2-1; 8 bases line up with TRBD2. The CDR3 contains 15 residues. Looked up from germline, CDR1 is SEHNR and CDR2 is FQNEAQ (reference sequence). V lost 5 bases to trimming and J lost 0 bases; unmatched junction nucleotides: 3. The CDR3 DNA is TGTGCCAGCAGCGTAAGCGGGAGCTCCTACAATGAGCAGTTCTTC. It codes for CASSVSGSSYNEQFF.

This chain connects TRBV18 to TRBJ2-7; tentatively, D is TRBD2 (5 bases). V lost 6 bases, J lost 6 bases, and 18 bases lay in between. CDR1 and CDR2 (germline): KGHSH, LQKENI. The CDR3 covers 14 residues. In DNA form, the CDR3 reads TGTGCCAGCTCGCCTCGGACTGTTTTTGCCGAGCAGTACTTC. Its translation: CASSPRTVFAEQYF.

This clone occurred a few times. The genes are TRBV2 and TRBJ2-7, with D possibly TRBD1 on 6 matching bases. V shed 8 bases and J shed 0 bases, with 11 bases lying between them. The CDR3 loop spans 13 amino acids. The V gene's germline CDR1 is SNHLY and CDR2 FYNNEI. The CDR3 sequence: CASLQGFSYEQYF. CDR3 coding DNA: TGTGCCAGCCTACAGGGTTTCTCCTACGAGCAGTACTTC.

The V call is TRBV19, the J call TRBJ2-7, with TRBD1 matching over 9 bases. Trimming cost V 5 bases and J 4 bases; bases outside gene matches: 6. Germline loops: CDR1 LNHDA, CDR2 SQIVND (reference sequence). The CDR3 has 14 residues. CDR3 loop: CASSWGQGEYEQYF. In DNA, the CDR3 is TGTGCCAGTAGTTGGGGACAGGGTGAATACGAGCAGTACTTC.

V gene TRBV9 combines with J gene TRBJ2-3; D remains unclear. The germline gives CDR1 SGDLS, CDR2 YYNGEE. The CDR3 consists of 14 residues. Trimming shortened V by 3 bases and J by 0 bases, and 8 bases separated the two germline ends. This CDR3 reads CASSGYSSTDTQYF. The CDR3 DNA sequence: TGTGCCAGCAGCGGGTACTCTAGCACAGATACGCAGTATTTT.

This clone was observed a few times. The chain links TRBV7-8 to TRBJ1-1, with D possibly matching TRBD1 (5 bases). This CDR3 comprises 17 residues. Per germline, CDR1 SGHVS and CDR2 FQNEAQ. Trimming shortened V by 0 bases and J by 5 bases, and 19 bases separated the two germline ends. As DNA, the CDR3 is TGTGCCAGCAGCTTAGCGAAGGGTAATAGGGGAAGTACTGAAGCTTTCTTT. Protein sequence: CASSLAKGNRGSTEAFF.

CDR3 amino acids: CASSGSGNEQFF. CDR3 in DNA: TGTGCCAGCAGCGGTAGCGGCAATGAGCAGTTCTTC. The gene calls are TRBV9 and TRBJ2-1, with D tentatively TRBD2 (6 bases). This CDR3 has 12 amino acids. V was shortened by 3 bases and J by 6 bases, with 7 bases between the two germline ends. Germline CDR1 is SGDLS and CDR2 is YYNGEE.

V gene TRBV12-3 or TRBV12-4 combines with J gene TRBJ1-2, with D maybe TRBD1 (5 bases). CDR3 length: 12 residues. Deletions cut 6 bases from V and 3 bases from J, with 8 bases between. The CDR3 DNA reads TGTGCCAGCAGCGGGGGGGACTATGGCTACACCTTC. Translation: CASSGGDYGYTF.

The chain recombines TRBV27 with TRBJ1-5, with no clear D. CDR1 is MNHEY, CDR2 SMNVEV, per germline (reference sequence). The CDR3 consists of 16 residues. V was clipped by 2 bases and J by 1 base, with 12 bases between them. The CDR3 reads CASSLRAAGSNQPQHF. As DNA, the CDR3 is TGTGCCAGCAGTTTAAGAGCTGCGGGAAGCAATCAGCCCCAGCATTTT.